Included here is one T cell receptor (beta chain) sequence, with context. What it binds is unknown. With 4 bases removed from V and 6 bases from J, the gap between germline ends came to 12 bases. The length of the CDR3 is 13 residues. Per germline, CDR1 SGHVS and CDR2 FQNEAQ. TCRdb used MiXCR to reprocess the RT-PCR reads, holding one entry per CDR3 protein. The profile covers 860,000 or so distinct CDR3 sequences, with 21% appearing a single time and roughly 10% taken by the ten largest. The data originate from a study of response to subunit inactivated influenza vaccine. Study-wide points: Seasonal influenza vaccination, on each occasion, was suggested by the authors to recruit few new T cells.

J is TRBJ1-2 and V is TRBV7-8; D remains unclear. The sequence derives from a man in his fifties who received an inactivated influenza vaccine. Sequenced here: PBMCs from blood, sampled less than 6 days after vaccination. DNA of the CDR3: TGTGCCAGCAGCTCCCCCTCGGGGAATGGCTACACCTTC. It yields the protein CASSSPSGNGYTF.